This TCR beta chain appears in the sequencing data of a study of high-grade serous ovarian cancer treatment subgroups. Tumor tissue was taken before any definitive surgery or chemotherapy was given. Germline V gives CDR1 MNHEY, CDR2 SVGAGI. The CDR3 covers 15 residues. Trimming pared 2 bases from V and 7 bases from J, leaving 12 bases between. Sequencing was performed with immunoSEQ multiplex PCR; in TCRdb, only in-frame clones are kept and a portion is missing. The sample records around 30,000 clones, 80% to 90% being singletons. This clone was found a few times. As yet, its antigen is unknown. Overall study findings and caveats: Same-patient tumor repertoires overlapped at about 0.095 to 0.85; different patients barely overlapped.

This sequence originates from a human donor with high-grade serous ovarian cancer. The V call is TRBV6-5, the J call TRBJ1-6; weak D call: TRBD1 (5 bases). The sequencing input was tumor tissue. The CDR3 DNA reads TGTGCCAGCAGTTACGGGGCCAGGGACAATTCACCCCTCCACTTT. It specifies CASSYGARDNSPLHF.